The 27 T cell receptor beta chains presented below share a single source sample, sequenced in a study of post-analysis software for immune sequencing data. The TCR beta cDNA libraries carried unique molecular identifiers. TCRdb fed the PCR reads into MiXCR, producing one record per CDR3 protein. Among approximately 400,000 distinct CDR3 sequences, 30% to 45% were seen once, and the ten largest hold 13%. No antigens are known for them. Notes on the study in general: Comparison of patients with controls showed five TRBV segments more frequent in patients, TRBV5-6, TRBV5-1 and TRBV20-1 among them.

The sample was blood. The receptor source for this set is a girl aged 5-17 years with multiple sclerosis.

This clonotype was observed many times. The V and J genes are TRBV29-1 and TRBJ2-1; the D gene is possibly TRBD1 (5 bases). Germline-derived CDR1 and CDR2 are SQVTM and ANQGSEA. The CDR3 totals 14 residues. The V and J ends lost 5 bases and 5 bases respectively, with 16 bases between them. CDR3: CSVLRPQGHNEQFF. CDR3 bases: TGCAGCGTTCTGCGACCCCAGGGCCACAATGAGCAGTTCTTC.

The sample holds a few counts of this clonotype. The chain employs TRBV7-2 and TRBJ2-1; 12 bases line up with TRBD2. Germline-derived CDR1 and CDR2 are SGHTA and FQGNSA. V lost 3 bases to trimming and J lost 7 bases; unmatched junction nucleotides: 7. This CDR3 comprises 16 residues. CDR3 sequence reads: CASSFSSGGASNEQFF. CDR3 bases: TGTGCCAGCAGCTTCTCTAGCGGGGGGGCTTCTAATGAGCAGTTCTTC. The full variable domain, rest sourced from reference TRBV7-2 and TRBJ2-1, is GAGVSQSPSNKVTEKGKDVELRCDPISGHTALYWYRQSLGQGLEFLIYFQGNSAPDKSGLPSDRFSAERTGGSVSTLTIQRTQQEDSAVYLCASSFSSGGASNEQFFGPGTRLTVL.

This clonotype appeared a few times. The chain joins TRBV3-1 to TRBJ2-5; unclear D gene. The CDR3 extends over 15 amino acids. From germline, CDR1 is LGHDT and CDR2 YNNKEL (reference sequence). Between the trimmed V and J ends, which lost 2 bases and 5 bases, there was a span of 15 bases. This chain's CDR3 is CASSQNLGRQETQYF. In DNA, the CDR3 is TGTGCCAGCAGCCAAAACCTAGGGCGTCAGGAGACCCAGTACTTC.

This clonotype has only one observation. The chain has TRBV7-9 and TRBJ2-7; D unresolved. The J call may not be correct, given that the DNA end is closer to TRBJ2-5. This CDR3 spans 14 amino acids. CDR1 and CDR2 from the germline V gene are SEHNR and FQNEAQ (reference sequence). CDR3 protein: CASSLAGSEKTQYF. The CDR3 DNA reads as TGTGCCAGCAGCTTAGCGGGCAGTGAAAAGACCCAGTACTTC.

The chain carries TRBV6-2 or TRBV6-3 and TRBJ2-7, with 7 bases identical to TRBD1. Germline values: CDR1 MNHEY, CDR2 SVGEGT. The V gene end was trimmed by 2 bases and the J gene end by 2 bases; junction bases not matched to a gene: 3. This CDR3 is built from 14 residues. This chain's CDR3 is CASSYTQGPYEQYF. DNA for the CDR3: TGTGCCAGCAGTTACACACAGGGGCCCTACGAGCAGTACTTC.

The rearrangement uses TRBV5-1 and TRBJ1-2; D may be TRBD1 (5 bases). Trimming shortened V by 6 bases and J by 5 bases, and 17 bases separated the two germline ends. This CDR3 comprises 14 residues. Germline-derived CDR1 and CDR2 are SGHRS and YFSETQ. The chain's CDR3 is CASTYLTGSYGYTF. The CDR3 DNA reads TGCGCCAGCACCTATCTAACAGGTTCTTATGGCTACACCTTC.

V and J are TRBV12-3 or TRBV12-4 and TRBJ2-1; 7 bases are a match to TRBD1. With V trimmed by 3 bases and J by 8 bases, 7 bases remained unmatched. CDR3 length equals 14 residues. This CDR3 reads CASSFGYRGDEQFF. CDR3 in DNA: TGTGCCAGCAGTTTTGGGTACAGGGGCGATGAGCAGTTCTTC.

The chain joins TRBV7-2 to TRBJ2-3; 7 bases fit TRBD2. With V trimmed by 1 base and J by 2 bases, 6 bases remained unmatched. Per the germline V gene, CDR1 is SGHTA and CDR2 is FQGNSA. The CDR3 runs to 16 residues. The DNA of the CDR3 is TGTGCCAGCAGCTTAGTAGCGGGTCAGATCACAGATACGCAGTATTTT. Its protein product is CASSLVAGQITDTQYF.

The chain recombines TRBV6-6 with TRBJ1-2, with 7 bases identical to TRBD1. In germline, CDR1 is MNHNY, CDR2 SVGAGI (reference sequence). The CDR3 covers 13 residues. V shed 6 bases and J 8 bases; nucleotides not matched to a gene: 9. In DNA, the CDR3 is TGTGCCAGCAGGCGGACAGGAGCAGGGGGCTACACCTTC. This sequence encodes CASRRTGAGGYTF.

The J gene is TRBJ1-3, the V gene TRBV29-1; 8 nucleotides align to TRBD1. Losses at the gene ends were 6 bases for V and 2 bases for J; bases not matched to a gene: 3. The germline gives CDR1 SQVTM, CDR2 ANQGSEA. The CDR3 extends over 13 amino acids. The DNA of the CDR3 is TGCAGCGTGGCGGGACAGGCTGGAAACACCATATATTTT. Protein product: CSVAGQAGNTIYF.

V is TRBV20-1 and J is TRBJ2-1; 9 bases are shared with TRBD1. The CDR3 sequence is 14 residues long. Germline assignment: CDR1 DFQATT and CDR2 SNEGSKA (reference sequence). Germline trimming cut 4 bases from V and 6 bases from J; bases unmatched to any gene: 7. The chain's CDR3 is CSAMLVGQGNEQFF. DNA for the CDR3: TGCAGTGCTATGCTGGTGGGACAGGGCAATGAGCAGTTCTTC.

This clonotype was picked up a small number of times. The CDR3 coding sequence is TGTGCCAGCAGCCCAACCCAACAAGTCCACTACGAGCAGTACTTC. This translates into CASSPTQQVHYEQYF. The chain employs TRBV7-2 and TRBJ2-7; D gene unclear. The V end lost 5 bases, the J end lost 3 bases, and 17 bases lay between the germline ends. The CDR3 is 15 residues long. Germline values: CDR1 SGHTA, CDR2 FQGNSA.

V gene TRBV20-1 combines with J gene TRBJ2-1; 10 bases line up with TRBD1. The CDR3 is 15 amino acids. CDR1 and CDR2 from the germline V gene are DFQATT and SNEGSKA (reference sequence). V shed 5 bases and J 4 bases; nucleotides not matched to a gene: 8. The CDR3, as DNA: TGCAGTGCTGGCCCGACAGGGGGCGCGTACAATGAGCAGTTCTTC. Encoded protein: CSAGPTGGAYNEQFF.

The CDR3 sequence is CASSLGRRIADTQYF. The CDR3 bases are TGTGCCAGCAGCTTAGGGCGCCGGATCGCAGATACGCAGTATTTT. The chain combines TRBV7-2 with TRBJ2-3; D ambiguous. Germline CDR1 is SGHTA and CDR2 is FQGNSA. The germline V and J ends were trimmed by 1 base and 4 bases, with 12 bases remaining between them. The CDR3 runs 15 residues. Full variable domain (remainder filled in from reference TRBV7-2 and TRBJ2-3): GAGVSQSPSNKVTEKGKDVELRCDPISGHTALYWYRQSLGQGLEFLIYFQGNSAPDKSGLPSDRFSAERTGGSVSTLTIQRTQQEDSAVYLCASSLGRRIADTQYFGPGTRLTVL.

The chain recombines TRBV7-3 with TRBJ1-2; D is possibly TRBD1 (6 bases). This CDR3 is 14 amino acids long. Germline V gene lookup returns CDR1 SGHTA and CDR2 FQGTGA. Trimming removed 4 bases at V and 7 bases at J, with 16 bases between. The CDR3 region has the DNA TGTGCCAGCAGCTCGGGGAGGGGGGAAGGTGGCTACACCTTC. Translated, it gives CASSSGRGEGGYTF. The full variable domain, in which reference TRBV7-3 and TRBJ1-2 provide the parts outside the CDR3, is GAGVSQTPSNKVTEKGKYVELRCDPISGHTALYWYRQSLGQGPEFLIYFQGTGAADDSGLPNDRFFAVRPEGSVSTLKIQRTERGDSAVYLCASSSGRGEGGYTFGSGTRLTVV.

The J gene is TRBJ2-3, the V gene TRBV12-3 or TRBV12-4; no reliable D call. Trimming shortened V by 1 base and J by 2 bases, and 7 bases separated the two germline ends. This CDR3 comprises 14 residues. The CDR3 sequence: CASSLVGVTDTQYF. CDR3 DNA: TGTGCCAGCAGTTTAGTTGGAGTCACAGATACGCAGTATTTT.

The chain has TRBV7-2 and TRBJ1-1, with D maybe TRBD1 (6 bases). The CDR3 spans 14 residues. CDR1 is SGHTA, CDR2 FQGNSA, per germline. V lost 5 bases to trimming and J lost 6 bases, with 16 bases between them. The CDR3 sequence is CASSPKPGVSEAFF. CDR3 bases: TGTGCCAGCAGCCCGAAGCCAGGGGTTTCTGAAGCTTTCTTT.

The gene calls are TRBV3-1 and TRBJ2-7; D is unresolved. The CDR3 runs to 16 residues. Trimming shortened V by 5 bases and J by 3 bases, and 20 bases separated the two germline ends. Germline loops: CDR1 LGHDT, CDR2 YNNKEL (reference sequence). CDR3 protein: CASSRTPNLYGYEQYF. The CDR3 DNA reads TGTGCCAGCAGCAGGACGCCTAACTTATACGGCTACGAGCAGTACTTC.

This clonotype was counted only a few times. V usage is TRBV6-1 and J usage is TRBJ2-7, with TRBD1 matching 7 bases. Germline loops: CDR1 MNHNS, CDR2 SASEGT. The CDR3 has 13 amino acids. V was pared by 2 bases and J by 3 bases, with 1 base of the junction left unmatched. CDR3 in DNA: TGTGCCAGCAGTGAAAGACAGGGCTACGAGCAGTACTTC. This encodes CASSERQGYEQYF.

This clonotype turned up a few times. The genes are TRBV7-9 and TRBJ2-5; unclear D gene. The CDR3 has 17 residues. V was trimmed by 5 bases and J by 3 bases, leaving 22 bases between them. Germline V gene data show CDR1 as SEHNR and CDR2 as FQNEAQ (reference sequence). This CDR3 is CASSITPGDISKETQYF. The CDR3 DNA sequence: TGTGCCAGCAGCATTACTCCCGGCGATATTTCGAAAGAGACCCAGTACTTC.

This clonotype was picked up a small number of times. The CDR3 sequence: CASSATSSGKTQYF. The CDR3 DNA reads as TGTGCCAGCAGCGCAACTTCCTCGGGGAAGACCCAGTACTTC. The chain carries TRBV11-2 and TRBJ2-5; D possibly corresponds to TRBD2 (5 bases). The germline CDR1 and CDR2 sequences are SGHAT and FQNNGV. This CDR3 has 14 amino acids. V gave up 5 bases and J gave up 6 bases, with 16 bases separating them.

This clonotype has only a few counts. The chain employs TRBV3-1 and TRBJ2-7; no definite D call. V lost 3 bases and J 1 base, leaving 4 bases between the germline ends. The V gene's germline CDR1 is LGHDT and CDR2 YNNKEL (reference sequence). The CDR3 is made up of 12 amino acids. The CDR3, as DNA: TGTGCCAGCAGCCATGCTTCCTACGAGCAGTACTTC. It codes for CASSHASYEQYF.

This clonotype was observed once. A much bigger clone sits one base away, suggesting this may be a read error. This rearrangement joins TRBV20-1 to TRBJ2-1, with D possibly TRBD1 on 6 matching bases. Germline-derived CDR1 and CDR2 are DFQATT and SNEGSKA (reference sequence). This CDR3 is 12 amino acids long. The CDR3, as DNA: TGCAGGGCTGGGGGACAAGTGAATGAGCAGTTCTTC. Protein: CRAGGQVNEQFF.

This chain's CDR3 is CASSSSSGNTIYF. In DNA, the CDR3 is TGCGCCAGCAGCTCCAGCTCTGGAAACACCATATATTTT. The rearrangement uses TRBV5-1 and TRBJ1-3; no reliable D call. Trimming stripped 3 bases from V and 0 bases from J, with 4 bases between. The germline CDR1 and CDR2 sequences are SGHRS and YFSETQ. The CDR3 is made up of 13 amino acids. The entire variable domain, with the rest obtained from reference TRBV5-1 and TRBJ1-3, is as follows: KAGVTQTPRYLIKTRGQQVTLSCSPISGHRSVSWYQQTPGQGLQFLFEYFSETQRNKGNFPGRFSGRQFSNSRSEMNVSTLELGDSALYLCASSSSSGNTIYFGEGSWLTVV.

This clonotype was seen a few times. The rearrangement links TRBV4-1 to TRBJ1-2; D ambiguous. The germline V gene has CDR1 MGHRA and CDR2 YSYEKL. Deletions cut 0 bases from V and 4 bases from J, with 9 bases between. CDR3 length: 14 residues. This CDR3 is CASSQDRVGYGYTF. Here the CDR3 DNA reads TGCGCCAGCAGCCAAGATAGGGTAGGCTATGGCTACACCTTC.

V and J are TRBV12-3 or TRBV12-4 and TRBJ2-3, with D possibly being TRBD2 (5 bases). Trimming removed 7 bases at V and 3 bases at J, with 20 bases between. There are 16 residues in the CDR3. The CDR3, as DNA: TGTGCCAGCACCCGACTGACGGGGTTGGGTACAGATACGCAGTATTTT. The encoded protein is CASTRLTGLGTDTQYF.

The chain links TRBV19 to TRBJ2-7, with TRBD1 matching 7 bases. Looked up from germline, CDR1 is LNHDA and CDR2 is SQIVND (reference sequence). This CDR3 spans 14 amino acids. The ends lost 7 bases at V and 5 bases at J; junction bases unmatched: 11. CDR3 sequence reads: CASNDPGTEDEQYF. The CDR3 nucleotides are TGTGCCAGTAACGATCCCGGGACAGAGGACGAGCAGTACTTC.